This TCR beta chain was captured by sequencing in a study of blood T cell repertoires in COVID-19 (dated by TCRdb to about 2020). About the investigation overall: Collaborator samples came from the United States, Italy and Spain and covered acute and convalescent phases of COVID-19. The sample metadata nearly always contained a de-identified subject ID, COVID-19 status, age in years and sex. Subjects who had been exposed to COVID-19, were actively infected with it, or had recovered from it provided the deeply sampled blood TCRbeta repertoires that made up the dataset. Where available, HLA class I and class II types were obtained from metadata supplied by the sample provider rather than from assay-based typing. The material from the prospective study consisted of cDNA or gDNA derived from T cells, B-cell-depleted T cells, or PBMCs. The repertoires were made available in a free public database intended to serve as a resource for research on the immune response to SARS-CoV-2. The samples were drawn from two sources: the first 160 participants of the ongoing ImmuneRACE study, and some 1,300 subjects contributed by 6 global collaborators.

Study-level results and caveats: How much clinical and demographic metadata was included differed by source and by participant, and the metadata was provided uncurated.

Participants in the prospective study were aged roughly 18 to 100 years, lived in over 20 United States geographic areas, and enrolled through a virtual design. To assign participants to cohorts, the prospective study relied on clinical history that participants themselves reported in a screening survey and a study questionnaire. A participant counted as exposed if, within 2 weeks of entering the study, that participant had been in contact with someone who had a PCR-confirmed or clinician-diagnosed COVID-19 case. In the prospective study, mobile phlebotomists collected whole blood, serum and a nasopharyngeal or oropharyngeal swab from each participant. Participants in the prospective study had the option to provide additional blood draws and questionnaires over a roughly 2-month period. Blood samples from the prospective study were shipped frozen or at room temperature prior to DNA extraction.

CDR1 is given as SGDLS and CDR2 as YYNGEE, both from the germline V gene. Compared with germline, V lacks 0 bases and J lacks 8 bases; bases without a gene match: 11. CDR3 length: 16 amino acids, cysteine to phenylalanine. The only DNA kept is the CDR3, 48 bases in frame from the first base. As for this clone: Its antigen specificity is not known. Nothing much larger sits one base from this clone, and base qualities are not available.

The immunoSEQ Assay, a bias-controlled multiplex PCR, was used to amplify TCRbeta CDR3 regions from genomic DNA. As for the original processing: The number of nucleated cells in each sample was estimated by amplification of reference gene primers within the assay. Sequence reads were collapsed and filtered to measure the absolute abundance of every unique TCRbeta CDR3 rearrangement. Productive Simpson clonality was computed per sample as the square root of Simpson's diversity index over productive rearrangements. In its TCRdb copy, this immuneACCESS table keeps in-frame sequences only and misses some clones. Where compared with another copy, unresolved V genes explain less than half of these, and the others have no known cause. V, J and clone size were drawn from that table, and D and trimming were deduced from the DNA. The sample has roughly 270,000 clones on record, approximately 80% of them singletons. The ten largest clones represent more than 4% of the sample.

The sequenced sample was PBMCs or T cells enriched from blood (not recorded which). This chain joins TRBV9 to TRBJ2-1; the junction holds 7 bases that match TRBD2. The clonotype originates from a man aged 35-49 years who had been exposed to COVID-19. The encoded CDR3 is CASSVDVGGRIDEQFF. The sequenced DNA: TGTGCCAGCAGCGTAGACGTAGGCGGGAGAATTGATGAGCAGTTCTTC. With all but the CDR3 taken from the reference TRBV9 and TRBJ2-1 genes, the full variable domain is: DSGVTQTPKHLITATGQRVTLRCSPRSGDLSVYWYQQSLDQGLQFLIQYYNGEERAKGNILERFSAQQFPDLHSELNLSSLELGDSALYFCASSVDVGGRIDEQFFGPGTRLTVL.